The 10 T cell receptor beta chains below were found in one sample sequenced in a study of T cells in Graves' hyperthyroidism and ophthalmopathy. Researchers took RNA transcripts and amplified the TCR beta CDR3 regions from them. An initial round of RT-PCR targeting the TCR CDR3 relied on the HTBI primer set. Using its own MiXCR run on the multiplex PCR reads, TCRdb lists one record per CDR3 protein. The sample has approximately 400,000 distinct CDR3 sequences, around 14% seen once. The material sequenced was blood. These receptors were taken from a woman between 18 and 30 years old with Graves' hyperthyroidism.

This clonotype was detected many times. V gene TRBV2 combines with J gene TRBJ1-5, with no clear D. The V gene's germline CDR1 is SNHLY and CDR2 FYNNEI. The CDR3 is made up of 15 amino acids. V was clipped by 4 bases and J by 1 base, with 11 bases between them. As DNA, the CDR3 is TGTGCCAGCAGTGTCAATGAGGCAAGCAATCAGCCCCAGCATTTT. It specifies CASSVNEASNQPQHF.

This clonotype was seen repeatedly, ten times or more. V usage is TRBV12-5 and J usage is TRBJ2-7; 7 bases match TRBD2. The germline V gene has CDR1 LGHNT and CDR2 FRNRAP. The CDR3 is 14 residues long. The ends lost 4 bases at V and 9 bases at J; junction bases unmatched: 12. The CDR3 DNA reads as TGTGCTAGTGGTTCTAGCGGCCTTTTAGGGATGCAGTACTTC. The encoded protein is CASGSSGLLGMQYF.

This clonotype was recorded at least ten times. V is TRBV7-9 and J is TRBJ2-7; D is unclear. V was pared by 1 base and J by 6 bases, with 7 bases between. Germline V lookup: CDR1 SEHNR, CDR2 FQNEAQ (reference sequence). The CDR3 length is 12 residues. The CDR3 protein is CASSLGRAEQYF. The CDR3 nucleotides are TGTGCCAGCAGCTTAGGCCGGGCCGAGCAGTACTTC.

This clonotype was picked up many times. The chain combines TRBV20-1 with TRBJ2-1; D gene uncertain. CDR1 and CDR2 (germline): DFQATT, SNEGSKA (reference sequence). CDR3 length: 16 residues. Trimming stripped 6 bases from V and 2 bases from J, with 20 bases between. The CDR3 nucleotides are TGCAGTGCGTCGAACCCAACGGGTGGCCCCTACAATGAGCAGTTCTTC. This gives the protein CSASNPTGGPYNEQFF.

This clonotype was found many times. The J gene is TRBJ2-7, the V gene TRBV6-1, with TRBD1 matching over 9 bases. V lost 5 bases, J lost 6 bases, and 11 bases stayed unmatched. This CDR3 is 15 amino acids long. Germline-derived CDR1 and CDR2 are MNHNS and SASEGT. The CDR3 region is CASSSPDRGGLEQYF. The CDR3 nucleotides read TGTGCCAGCAGTTCCCCCGACAGGGGGGGCCTCGAGCAGTACTTC.

Ten or more counts support this clonotype. The CDR3 sequence: CASSPQGLAGGPLEQYF. The DNA of the CDR3 is TGTGCCAGCTCACCACAGGGACTAGCGGGAGGGCCTCTCGAGCAGTACTTC. The chain couples TRBV18 to TRBJ2-7, with 16 bases identical to TRBD2. CDR3 length: 17 amino acids. The germline CDR1 and CDR2 sequences are KGHSH and LQKENI. The trim removed 1 base at V and 6 bases at J, leaving 6 bases unmatched.

In its sample, this clonotype was seen many times. The chain employs TRBV12-3 or TRBV12-4 and TRBJ1-2; 10 bases agree with TRBD1. The trim removed 4 bases at V and 6 bases at J, leaving 8 bases unmatched. The CDR3 has 15 amino acids. The CDR3 DNA follows: TGTGCCAGCAGTTGGCCGGGACAGGGGACTGATGGCTACACCTTC. It encodes CASSWPGQGTDGYTF.

The chain uses TRBV4-1 and TRBJ2-1, with 7 bases lining up with TRBD2. Trimming took 2 bases from V and 2 from J; bases not matched to a gene: 6. Germline V gives CDR1 MGHRA, CDR2 YSYEKL. The CDR3 extends over 16 amino acids. The CDR3 protein is CASSQRGGPTYNEQFF. DNA of the CDR3: TGCGCCAGCAGCCAACGCGGGGGACCCACCTACAATGAGCAGTTCTTC.

This clonotype was counted many times. The genes are TRBV11-3 and TRBJ1-1; D is unresolved. Germline V gene sequence: CDR1 SGHNT, CDR2 YENEEA. This CDR3 contains 14 residues. V dropped 5 bases and J dropped 0 bases, with 10 bases sitting between them. CDR3 sequence: CASSPVDLNTEAFF. The CDR3 DNA sequence: TGTGCCAGCAGCCCCGTGGACTTGAACACTGAAGCTTTCTTT. Together with reference TRBV11-3 and TRBJ1-1, the CDR3 gives the full variable domain: EAGVVQSPRYKIIEKKQPVAFWCNPISGHNTLYWYLQNLGQGPELLIRYENEEAVDDSQLPKDRFSAERLKGVDSTLKIQPAELGDSAVYLCASSPVDLNTEAFFGQGTRLTVV.

The rearrangement links TRBV13 to TRBJ2-5, with D perhaps TRBD1 (6 bases). Looked up from germline, CDR1 is PRHDT and CDR2 is FYEKMQ (reference sequence). V was shortened by 3 bases and J by 5 bases, with 13 bases between the two germline ends. The CDR3 totals 14 residues. The CDR3 reads CASSFRGLQETQYF. For the CDR3, the DNA is TGTGCCAGCAGCTTCAGGGGATTACAGGAGACCCAGTACTTC.